A single sample is the source of the 3 T cell receptor beta chains below, sequenced in a study of blood T cell repertoires in COVID-19. Profiled with immunoSEQ multiplex PCR; TCRdb holds only in-frame clones, not every one. Here the sample spans around 63,000 clones, around 86% being singletons. Sequenced: peripheral blood. The origin of the receptors is a woman of 80 years or more with active or convalescent COVID-19.

This chain connects TRBV6-2 or TRBV6-3 to TRBJ2-2, with 11 bases fitting TRBD1. The length of the CDR3 is 17 residues. Per germline, CDR1 MNHEY and CDR2 SVGEGT. V was pared by 5 bases and J by 0 bases, with 5 bases of the junction left unmatched. The CDR3 reads CASSPGQGVSNTGELFF. CDR3 sequence (DNA): TGTGCCAGCAGTCCGGGACAGGGGGTTTCGAACACCGGGGAGCTGTTTTTT.

The chain carries TRBV7-2 and TRBJ2-1; D might be TRBD1 (5 bases). The CDR3 has 14 residues. Trimming left V 8 bases short and J 0 bases short, with 11 bases between. CDR1 and CDR2 (germline): SGHTA, FQGNSA. The CDR3 coding sequence is TGTGCCAGCGGGGCTGTGGGCTCCTACAATGAGCAGTTCTTC. Translating gives CASGAVGSYNEQFF.

The chain links TRBV29-1 to TRBJ1-1; D possibly corresponds to TRBD1 (5 bases). Germline values: CDR1 SQVTM, CDR2 ANQGSEA. With 7 bases removed from V and 1 base from J, the gap between germline ends came to 10 bases. This CDR3 spans 12 amino acids. The CDR3 DNA sequence: TGCAGCGCCAAGACAGAGAACACTGAAGCTTTCTTT. Translation: CSAKTENTEAFF.